These T cell receptor beta chains were read from a single sample in a study of blood T cell repertoires in COVID-19. Using immunoSEQ multiplex PCR, the repertoire was profiled, and TCRdb retains in-frame clones only, with some absent. The sample has about 78,000 clones, approximately 86% seen once; the top ten hold roughly 5%. Input material: peripheral blood. The source is a man in his fifties or sixties with active or convalescent COVID-19. Each CDR3 is given with its conserved first and last residue. Each record gives: D gene, V gene, clone size, J gene, CDR3 protein, CDR3 DNA. D genes are given only for firm matches. Expanded clones are given a class, and other clones once, few, many or no size at all.

>-|TRBV29-1|medium-sized|TRBJ2-3
CSVEQGYF
TGCAGCGTTGAGCAGGGGTATTTT
>TRBD1|TRBV30|-|TRBJ1-6
CAWNDRVLSPLHF
TGTGCCTGGAATGACAGGGTGCTTTCACCCCTCCACTTT
>TRBD1|TRBV5-1|-|TRBJ1-1
CASSPGQPYKTEAFF
TGCGCCAGCAGCCCGGGACAGCCCTATAAGACTGAAGCTTTCTTT
>-|TRBV7-2|-|TRBJ2-2
CASSLQGNTGELFF
TGTGCCAGCAGCTTACAGGGGAACACCGGGGAGCTGTTTTTT
>TRBD1|TRBV4-1|-|TRBJ1-2
CASSQDGQGVGYGYTF
TGCGCCAGCAGCCAAGATGGCCAGGGGGTGGGGTATGGCTACACCTTC
>TRBD1|TRBV18|once|TRBJ2-1
CASSPPGQGYTETYNEQFF
TGTGCCAGCTCACCACCAGGACAGGGGTACACTGAGACCTACAATGAGCAGTTCTTC
>TRBD2|TRBV7-2|-|TRBJ2-5
CASSFSGGPGETQYF
TGTGCCAGCAGCTTTAGCGGGGGGCCTGGAGAGACCCAGTACTTC
>-|TRBV6-5|few|TRBJ1-1
CASRSGGWDTEAFF
TGTGCCAGCAGGAGCGGGGGGTGGGACACTGAAGCTTTCTTT
>-|TRBV15|-|TRBJ1-3
CATSRSTVNTIYF
TGTGCCACCAGCAGATCCACAGTAAACACCATATATTTT
>-|TRBV6-2/TRBV6-3|-|TRBJ1-1
CASSSSGEIMNTEAFF
TGTGCCAGCAGTTCTTCAGGGGAAATCATGAACACTGAAGCTTTCTTT
>TRBD1|TRBV7-2|-|TRBJ2-1
CASSLWTGSYNEQFF
TGTGCCAGCAGCTTATGGACAGGGAGTTACAATGAGCAGTTCTTC
>-|TRBV30|once|TRBJ1-6
CAWAITGFRSPLHF
TGTGCCTGGGCGATAACAGGGTTTCGATCACCCCTCCACTTT
>-|TRBV3-1/TRBV3-2|-|TRBJ2-6
CASSQQRSGANVLTF
TGTGCCAGCAGCCAACAGCGCTCTGGGGCCAACGTCCTGACTTTC
>-|TRBV7-2|-|TRBJ1-4
CASSPGTREKLFF
TGTGCCAGCAGCCCCGGGACAAGGGAAAAACTGTTTTTT
>TRBD1|TRBV30|-|TRBJ2-7
CAWTPTGGFYEQYF
TGTGCCTGGACCCCGACAGGGGGCTTCTACGAGCAGTACTTC
>-|TRBV29-1|-|TRBJ2-3
CATGGGTDTQYF
TGCGCTACAGGGGGGGGCACAGATACGCAGTATTTT
>-|TRBV30|-|TRBJ1-2
CAWSLNWGYTF
TGTGCCTGGAGCCTAAATTGGGGCTACACCTTC
>TRBD1|TRBV7-9|-|TRBJ1-5
CASSLGTGGIQPQHF
TGTGCCAGCAGCTTAGGGACAGGGGGCATTCAGCCCCAGCATTTT
>-|TRBV5-1|-|TRBJ2-2
CASSSRLGTGELFF
TGCGCCAGCAGTTCGCGACTGGGCACCGGGGAGCTGTTTTTT
>TRBD1|TRBV7-2|-|TRBJ1-6
CASSFTGTEFLHF
TGTGCCAGCAGCTTTACCGGGACAGAGTTCCTCCACTTT
>-|TRBV28|-|TRBJ2-7
CASSLEGTSYEQYF
TGTGCCAGCAGTTTGGAGGGAACCTCCTACGAGCAGTACTTC
>-|TRBV30|-|TRBJ1-2
CAWSVQGYGYTF
TGTGCCTGGAGTGTACAGGGCTATGGCTACACCTTC
>TRBD2|TRBV10-1|-|TRBJ2-2
CASSPSSGGNTGELFF
TGCGCCAGCAGCCCCTCTAGCGGGGGGAACACCGGGGAGCTGTTTTTT
>TRBD2|TRBV7-2|-|TRBJ2-3
CASSSLAGGSDTQYF
TGTGCCAGCAGCTCTCTAGCGGGGGGATCAGATACGCAGTATTTT
>-|TRBV5-6|-|TRBJ2-1
CASSLVYGNEQFF
TGTGCCAGCAGCTTGGTCTACGGCAATGAGCAGTTCTTC
>-|TRBV4-1|-|TRBJ1-4
CASSPVESGEKLFF
TGCGCCAGCAGCCCCGTGGAATCGGGTGAAAAACTGTTTTTT
>-|TRBV5-8|-|TRBJ1-2
CASSFIAGAYGYTF
TGTGCCAGCAGCTTTATTGCAGGGGCCTATGGCTACACCTTC
>-|TRBV28|-|TRBJ1-2
CASSSLGGAQASGYTF
TGTGCCAGCAGTTCCCTGGGGGGGGCCCAGGCCTCCGGCTACACCTTC
>-|TRBV9|-|TRBJ2-5
CASSATPQGPETQYF
TGTGCCAGCAGCGCGACCCCCCAGGGGCCGGAGACCCAGTACTTC
>-|TRBV4-1|-|TRBJ1-2
CASSQGSDYGYTF
TGCGCCAGCAGCCAAGGATCGGACTATGGCTACACCTTC
>-|TRBV21-1|-|TRBJ2-3
CARRLRLAGFTDTQYF
TGTGCCAGGAGACTTCGACTAGCGGGGTTCACAGATACGCAGTATTTT
>TRBD1|TRBV27|-|TRBJ1-1
CASTTGTIEAFF
TGTGCCAGCACGACAGGGACCATTGAAGCTTTCTTT
>-|TRBV29-1|-|TRBJ1-6
CSARDPGEPLHF
TGCAGCGCACGGGATCCAGGCGAGCCCCTCCACTTT
>TRBD1|TRBV6-1|-|TRBJ2-1
CASSETDRAEQFF
TGTGCCAGCAGTGAAACTGACAGGGCTGAGCAGTTCTTC
>-|TRBV5-1|-|TRBJ2-7
CASSLAGGRMNYEQYF
TGCGCCAGCAGCTTGGCCGGGGGTAGGATGAACTACGAGCAGTACTTC
>-|TRBV3-1/TRBV3-2|-|TRBJ2-3
CASSLPHTDTQYF
TGTGCCAGCAGCCTCCCCCACACAGATACGCAGTATTTT
>-|TRBV20-1|-|TRBJ2-7
CSALTAYEQYF
TGCAGTGCCCTGACAGCCTACGAGCAGTACTTC
>-|TRBV24-1|-|TRBJ2-4
CATSDGFKEYF
TGTGCCACCAGTGACGGTTTTAAAGAGTACTTC
>-|TRBV28|-|TRBJ1-2
CASSLTQQGYTF
TGTGCCAGCAGTTTGACTCAGCAGGGCTACACCTTC
>TRBD1|TRBV6-5|-|TRBJ1-5
CARFCDRGNNQPQHF
TGTGCCAGGTTCTGTGACAGGGGAAACAATCAGCCCCAGCATTTT
>-|TRBV4-1|-|TRBJ1-6
CASSQESEWGQANSPLHF
TGCGCCAGCAGCCAAGAAAGTGAATGGGGGCAGGCTAATTCACCCCTCCACTTT